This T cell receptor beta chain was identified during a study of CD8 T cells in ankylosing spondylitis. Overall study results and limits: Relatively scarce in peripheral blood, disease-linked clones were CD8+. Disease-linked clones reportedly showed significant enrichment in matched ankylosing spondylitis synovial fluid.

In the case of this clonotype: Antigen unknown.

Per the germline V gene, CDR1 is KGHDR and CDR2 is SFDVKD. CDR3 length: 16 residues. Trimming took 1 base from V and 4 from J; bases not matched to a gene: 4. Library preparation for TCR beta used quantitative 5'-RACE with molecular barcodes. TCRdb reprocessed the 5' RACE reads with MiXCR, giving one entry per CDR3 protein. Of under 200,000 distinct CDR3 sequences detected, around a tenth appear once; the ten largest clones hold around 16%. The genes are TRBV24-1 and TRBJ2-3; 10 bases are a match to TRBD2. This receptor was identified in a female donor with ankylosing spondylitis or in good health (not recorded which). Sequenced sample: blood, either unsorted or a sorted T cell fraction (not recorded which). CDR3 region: CATSDLAGGPADTQYF. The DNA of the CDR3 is TGTGCCACCAGTGATTTAGCGGGAGGGCCTGCAGATACGCAGTATTTT.